This T cell receptor (beta chain) was recorded in a study of blood T cell repertoires in COVID-19. The junction had 7 bases not matched to a gene; V was cut back by 4 bases and J by 5 bases. The germline V gene encodes CDR1 SGHVS and CDR2 FNYEAQ. The CDR3 runs 15 residues. In the original analysis: It was from reference gene primer amplification that nucleated cell counts were estimated. Using immunoSEQ multiplex PCR, the repertoire was profiled, and TCRdb retains in-frame clones only, with some absent. The DNA gave D and trimming, while V, J and clone size come from that table. Of some 250,000 clones listed, approximately 86% are singletons. This clone was found once.

Source material: peripheral blood. The V call is TRBV7-6, the J call TRBJ2-7; TRBD2 matches 11 bases. The receptor was derived from a woman in her 30s who had recovered from COVID-19. The CDR3 DNA is TGTGCCAGCAGCTCTTTAGCGGGGGGGGTACACGAGCAGTACTTC. Its translation: CASSSLAGGVHEQYF.